A selection of T cell receptor beta chains follows, all from one sample in a study of shared clonotypes between healthy human individuals. Sequencing used immunoSEQ multiplex PCR; TCRdb keeps in-frame clones, though not all of them. Counted here are around 2,000,000 clones, around 96% occurring once; the ten biggest clones make up 1% to 1.3%. The sample consisted of naive CD8+ T cells sorted from blood. These TCRs come from a man aged 18 to 29 in good health. Both conserved end residues are part of each CDR3. The order of the fields is D gene, clone size, V gene, J gene, CDR3 DNA, CDR3 protein. D genes are given only for firm matches. Size is stated for part of the rows, as once, few or many counts, or as a class when the clone is expanded.

D gene: .; clone size: once; V gene: TRBV7-9; J gene: TRBJ2-1; CDR3 DNA: TGTGCCAGCAGCCCAGTAGATGAGCAGTTCTTC; CDR3 protein: CASSPVDEQFF
D gene: TRBD1; clone size: .; V gene: TRBV7-3; J gene: TRBJ1-1; CDR3 DNA: TGTGCCAGCAGCTTAATGGGACAGGGGAGGACTGAAGCTTTCTTT; CDR3 protein: CASSLMGQGRTEAFF
D gene: TRBD1; clone size: .; V gene: TRBV18; J gene: TRBJ2-5; CDR3 DNA: TGTGCCAGCTCACCAACGGGACAGACCCAAGAGACCCAGTACTTC; CDR3 protein: CASSPTGQTQETQYF
D gene: TRBD1; clone size: .; V gene: TRBV18; J gene: TRBJ1-4; CDR3 DNA: TGTGCCAGCTCAACGTCCCCGGGACAGGGAGAAGAAAAACTGTTTTTT; CDR3 protein: CASSTSPGQGEEKLFF
D gene: .; clone size: .; V gene: TRBV6-4; J gene: TRBJ1-4; CDR3 DNA: TGTGCCAGCAGTACCACAGGTCGAACTAATGAAAAACTGTTTTTT; CDR3 protein: CASSTTGRTNEKLFF
D gene: TRBD1; clone size: .; V gene: TRBV28; J gene: TRBJ1-5; CDR3 DNA: TGTGCCAGCATAGGAGGGGGCAGAAACCAGTATCAGCCCCAGCATTTT; CDR3 protein: CASIGGGRNQYQPQHF
D gene: .; clone size: .; V gene: TRBV27; J gene: TRBJ1-6; CDR3 DNA: TGTGCCAGCAGTTTTGGATGGGGGTCCTATAATTCACCCCTCCACTTT; CDR3 protein: CASSFGWGSYNSPLHF
D gene: .; clone size: .; V gene: TRBV27; J gene: TRBJ2-7; CDR3 DNA: TGTGCCAGCAGTTTAGGTCGGGACAATTCCTACGAGCAGTACTTC; CDR3 protein: CASSLGRDNSYEQYF
D gene: TRBD2; clone size: once; V gene: TRBV4-3; J gene: TRBJ2-3; CDR3 DNA: TGCGCCAGCAGCCAAGATCCAACTAGCGGGAGTACCACAGATACGCAGTATTTT; CDR3 protein: CASSQDPTSGSTTDTQYF
D gene: .; clone size: .; V gene: TRBV5-6; J gene: TRBJ2-5; CDR3 DNA: TGTGCCAGCAGCTTGGGTGGTAGCAGGACCCAGTACTTC; CDR3 protein: CASSLGGSRTQYF
D gene: TRBD2; clone size: .; V gene: TRBV6-1; J gene: TRBJ2-1; CDR3 DNA: TGTGCCAGCACCACCGGGACTAGCTCCTACAATGAGCAGTTCTTC; CDR3 protein: CASTTGTSSYNEQFF
D gene: TRBD1; clone size: once; V gene: TRBV6-1; J gene: TRBJ1-1; CDR3 DNA: TGTGCCAGCAGTGAAAAGACAGGGCGCACTGAAGCTTTCTTT; CDR3 protein: CASSEKTGRTEAFF
D gene: TRBD1; clone size: .; V gene: TRBV7-9; J gene: TRBJ1-3; CDR3 DNA: TGTGCCAGCAGCACAGGACAGGGTTTCTCTGGAAACACCATATATTTT; CDR3 protein: CASSTGQGFSGNTIYF
D gene: TRBD2; clone size: .; V gene: TRBV30; J gene: TRBJ2-1; CDR3 DNA: TGTGCCTGGAGTCACTACCTACTGGACGGACTAGCGGAGGGAGAGCAGTTCTTC; CDR3 protein: CAWSHYLLDGLAEGEQFF
D gene: .; clone size: .; V gene: TRBV7-9; J gene: TRBJ2-7; CDR3 DNA: TGTGCCAGCGGGGTCTACGAGCAGTACTTC; CDR3 protein: CASGVYEQYF
D gene: .; clone size: .; V gene: TRBV28; J gene: TRBJ1-5; CDR3 DNA: TGTGCCAGCAGGGGAGAGTATAGCAATCAGCCCCAGCATTTT; CDR3 protein: CASRGEYSNQPQHF
D gene: TRBD2; clone size: once; V gene: TRBV7-6; J gene: TRBJ2-5; CDR3 DNA: TGTGCCAGCAGCATCGCCCCTAGCGGGAGTCTGGGGCAGGAGACCCAGTACTTC; CDR3 protein: CASSIAPSGSLGQETQYF